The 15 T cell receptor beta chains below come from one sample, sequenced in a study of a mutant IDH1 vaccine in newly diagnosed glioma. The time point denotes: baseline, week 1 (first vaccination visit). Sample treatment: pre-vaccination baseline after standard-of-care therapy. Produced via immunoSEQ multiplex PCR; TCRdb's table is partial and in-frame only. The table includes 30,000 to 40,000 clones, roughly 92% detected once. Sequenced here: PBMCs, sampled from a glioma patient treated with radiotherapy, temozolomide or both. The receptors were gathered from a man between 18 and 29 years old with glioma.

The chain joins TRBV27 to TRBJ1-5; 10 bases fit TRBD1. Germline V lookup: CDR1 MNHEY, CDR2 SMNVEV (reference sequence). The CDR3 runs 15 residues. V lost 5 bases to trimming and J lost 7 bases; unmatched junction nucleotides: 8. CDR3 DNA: TGTGCCAGCAGTACCGGGACAGGGGTCGGACAGCCCCAGCATTTT. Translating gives CASSTGTGVGQPQHF.

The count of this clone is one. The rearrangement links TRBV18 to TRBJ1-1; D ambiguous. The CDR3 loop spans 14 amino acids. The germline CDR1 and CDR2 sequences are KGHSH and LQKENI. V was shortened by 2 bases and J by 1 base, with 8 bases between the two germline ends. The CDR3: CASSPKGPNTEAFF. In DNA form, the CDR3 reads TGTGCCAGCTCACCAAAAGGGCCGAACACTGAAGCTTTCTTT.

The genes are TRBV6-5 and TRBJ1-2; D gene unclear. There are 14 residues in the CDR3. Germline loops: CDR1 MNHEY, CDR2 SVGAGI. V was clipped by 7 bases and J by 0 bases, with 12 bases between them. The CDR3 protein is CASMDRQTNYGYTF. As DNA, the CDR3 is TGTGCCAGCATGGATAGGCAGACTAACTATGGCTACACCTTC.

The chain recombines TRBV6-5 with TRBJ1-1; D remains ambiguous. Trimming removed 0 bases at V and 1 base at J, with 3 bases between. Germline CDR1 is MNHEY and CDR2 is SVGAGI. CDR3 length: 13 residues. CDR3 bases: TGTGCCAGCAGTTACTCGAGGAACACTGAAGCTTTCTTT. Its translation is CASSYSRNTEAFF.

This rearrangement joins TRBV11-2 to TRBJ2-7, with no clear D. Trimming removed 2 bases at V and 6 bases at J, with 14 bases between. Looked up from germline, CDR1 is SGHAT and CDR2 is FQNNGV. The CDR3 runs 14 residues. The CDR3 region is CASSLPSGLREQYF. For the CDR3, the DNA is TGTGCCAGCAGCTTACCCTCGGGTCTACGCGAGCAGTACTTC.

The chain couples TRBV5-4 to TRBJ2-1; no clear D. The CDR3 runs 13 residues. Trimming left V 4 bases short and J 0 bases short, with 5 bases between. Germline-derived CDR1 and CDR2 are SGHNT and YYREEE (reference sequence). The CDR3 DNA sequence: TGTGCCAGCAGCGCTTACTCCTACAATGAGCAGTTCTTC. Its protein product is CASSAYSYNEQFF.

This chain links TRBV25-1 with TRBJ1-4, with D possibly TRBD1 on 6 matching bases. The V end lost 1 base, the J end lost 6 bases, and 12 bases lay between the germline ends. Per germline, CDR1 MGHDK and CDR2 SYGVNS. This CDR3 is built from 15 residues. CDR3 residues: CASSESWGPDEKLFF. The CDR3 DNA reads TGTGCCAGCAGTGAATCCTGGGGGCCGGATGAAAAACTGTTTTTT.

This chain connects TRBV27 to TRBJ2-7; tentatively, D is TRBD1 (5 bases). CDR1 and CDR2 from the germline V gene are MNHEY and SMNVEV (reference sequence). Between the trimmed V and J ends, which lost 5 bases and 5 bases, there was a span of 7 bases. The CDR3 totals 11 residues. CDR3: CASSPRDEQYF. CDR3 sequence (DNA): TGTGCCAGCAGTCCCAGGGACGAGCAGTACTTC.

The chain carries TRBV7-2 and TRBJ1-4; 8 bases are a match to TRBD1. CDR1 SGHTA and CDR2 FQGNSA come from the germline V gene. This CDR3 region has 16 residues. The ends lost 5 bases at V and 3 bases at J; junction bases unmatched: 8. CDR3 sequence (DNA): TGTGCCAGCAGCGCAGGACGGACAGGGTCTAATGAAAAACTGTTTTTT. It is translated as CASSAGRTGSNEKLFF.

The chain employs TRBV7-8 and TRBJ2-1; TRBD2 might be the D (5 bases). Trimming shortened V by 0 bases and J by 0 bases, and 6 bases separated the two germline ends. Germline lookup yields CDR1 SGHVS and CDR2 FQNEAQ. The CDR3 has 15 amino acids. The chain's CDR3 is CASSLARGSYNEQFF. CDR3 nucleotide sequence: TGTGCCAGCAGCTTAGCTCGGGGCTCCTACAATGAGCAGTTCTTC.

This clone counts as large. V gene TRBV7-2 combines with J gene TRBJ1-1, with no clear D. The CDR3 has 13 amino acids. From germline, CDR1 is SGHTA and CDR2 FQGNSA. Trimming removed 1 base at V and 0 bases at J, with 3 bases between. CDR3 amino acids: CASSLDLNTEAFF. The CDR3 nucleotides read TGTGCCAGCAGCTTAGACTTGAACACTGAAGCTTTCTTT. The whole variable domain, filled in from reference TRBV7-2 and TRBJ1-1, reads GAGVSQSPSNKVTEKGKDVELRCDPISGHTALYWYRQSLGQGLEFLIYFQGNSAPDKSGLPSDRFSAERTGGSVSTLTIQRTQQEDSAVYLCASSLDLNTEAFFGQGTRLTVV.

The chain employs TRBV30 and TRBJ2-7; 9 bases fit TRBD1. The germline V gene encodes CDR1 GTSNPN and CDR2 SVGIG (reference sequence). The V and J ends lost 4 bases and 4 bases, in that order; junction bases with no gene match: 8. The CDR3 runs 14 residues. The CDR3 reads CAWILRDRGYEQYF. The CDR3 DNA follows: TGTGCCTGGATCTTAAGAGACAGGGGGTACGAGCAGTACTTC.

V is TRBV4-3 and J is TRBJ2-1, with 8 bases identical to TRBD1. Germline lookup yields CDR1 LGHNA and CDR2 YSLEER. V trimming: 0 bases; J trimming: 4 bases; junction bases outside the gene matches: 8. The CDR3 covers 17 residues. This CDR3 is CASSQDRGQGAYNEQFF. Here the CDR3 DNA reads TGCGCCAGCAGCCAAGATCGCGGGCAGGGGGCTTACAATGAGCAGTTCTTC.

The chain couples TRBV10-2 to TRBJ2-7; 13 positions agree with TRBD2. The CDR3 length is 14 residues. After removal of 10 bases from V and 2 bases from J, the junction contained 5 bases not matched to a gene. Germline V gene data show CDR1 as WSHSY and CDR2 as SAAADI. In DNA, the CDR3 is TGCGCCACCGAAGGGACTAGCGGGACCTACGAGCAGTACTTC. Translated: CATEGTSGTYEQYF.

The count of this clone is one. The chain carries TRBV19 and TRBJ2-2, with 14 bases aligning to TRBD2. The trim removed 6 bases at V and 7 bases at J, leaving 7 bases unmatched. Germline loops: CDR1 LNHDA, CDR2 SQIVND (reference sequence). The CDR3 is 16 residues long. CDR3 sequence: CASRTSGRATGGELFF. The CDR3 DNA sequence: TGTGCCAGTAGGACTAGCGGGAGGGCCACGGGCGGGGAGCTGTTTTTT.